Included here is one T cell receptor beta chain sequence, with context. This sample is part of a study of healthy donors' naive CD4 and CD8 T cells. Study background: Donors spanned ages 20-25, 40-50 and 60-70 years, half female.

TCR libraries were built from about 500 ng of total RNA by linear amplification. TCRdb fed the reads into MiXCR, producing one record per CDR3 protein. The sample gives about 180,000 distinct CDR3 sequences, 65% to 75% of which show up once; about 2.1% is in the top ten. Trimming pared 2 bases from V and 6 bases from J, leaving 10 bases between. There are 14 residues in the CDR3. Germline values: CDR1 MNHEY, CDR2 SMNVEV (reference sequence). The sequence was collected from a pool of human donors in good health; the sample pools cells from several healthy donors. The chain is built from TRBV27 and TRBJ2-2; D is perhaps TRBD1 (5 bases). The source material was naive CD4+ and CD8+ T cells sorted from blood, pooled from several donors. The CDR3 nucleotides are TGTGCCAGCAGTTTAGCACAAGGGGCCGGGGAGCTGTTTTTT. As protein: CASSLAQGAGELFF.